The 10 T cell receptor beta chains below were found in one sample sequenced in a study of monozygotic twins with inflammatory bowel disease (dated by TCRdb to the late 2010s). Library prep was done by 5' RACE. This sample was sequenced with an Illumina HiSeq 2500. Through TCRdb reprocessing, the reads give one entry per CDR3 protein sequence; DNA is omitted. The sample's table lists a count of about 450,000 distinct CDR3 sequences. The top ten hold about 2.3% of the sample. The sequencing input was blood. Receptor source: a human donor with ulcerative colitis or Crohn's disease, or a healthy co-twin of an affected twin (not recorded which).

This chain connects TRBV20-1 to TRBJ2-5; TCRdb's D call of TRBD1 is untestable without DNA. The germline V gene encodes CDR1 DFQATT and CDR2 SNEGSKA (reference sequence). The CDR3 has 13 amino acids. The CDR3: CSARARGGETQYF.

The V gene is TRBV21-1, the J gene TRBJ2-5. TRBV21-1 is given as a pseudogene. The CDR3 runs to 14 residues. CDR3 amino acids: CASSKVRRVETQYF.

The V gene is TRBV7-2, the J gene TRBJ2-7; TCRdb reports TRBD1, a call that lacks DNA to check it against. The CDR3 is made up of 16 amino acids. Germline V gene data show CDR1 as SGHTA and CDR2 as FQGNSA. The chain's CDR3 is CASSSQGNFLSYEQYF.

The V call is TRBV20-1, the J call TRBJ2-3; there is no DNA to check the TCRdb D call of TRBD1. The CDR3 covers 16 residues. The germline V gene encodes CDR1 DFQATT and CDR2 SNEGSKA (reference sequence). The CDR3 region is CSARDSGARVTDTQYF.

CDR3 protein: CSAFGAGGGQPQHF. This sequence joins TRBV20-1 and TRBJ1-5; without DNA, the TCRdb call of TRBD1 cannot be checked. The germline V gene encodes CDR1 DFQATT and CDR2 SNEGSKA (reference sequence). The CDR3 runs 14 residues.

The chain joins TRBV7-9 to TRBJ2-3; lacking DNA, the TRBD2 call made by TCRdb goes unchecked. Germline V gives CDR1 SEHNR, CDR2 FQNEAQ (reference sequence). The CDR3 extends over 15 amino acids. The CDR3 protein is CASSSWGGDTDTQYF.

The chain is built from TRBV18 and TRBJ2-3; TCRdb selects TRBD1, and the lack of DNA leaves this call unchecked. Germline V CDR1 and CDR2: KGHSH, LQKENI. The length of the CDR3 is 15 residues. The CDR3 protein is CASSPIQQGSDTQYF.

This chain links TRBV18 with TRBJ1-2; TCRdb calls TRBD1, which cannot be checked without DNA. The V gene's germline CDR1 is KGHSH and CDR2 LQKENI. The CDR3 is made up of 14 amino acids. The CDR3 is CASSDLGALMRYTF.

V and J are TRBV18 and TRBJ2-7. Germline V CDR1 and CDR2: KGHSH, LQKENI. The CDR3 spans 11 residues. The CDR3 here is CASSPQYEQYF.

J is TRBJ1-1 and V is TRBV6-2 or TRBV6-3. The CDR3 totals 14 residues. Germline V gene data show CDR1 as MNHEY and CDR2 as SVGEGT. CDR3 in amino acids: CASSYSMGGAEAFF.